These 9 T cell receptor beta chains were all obtained from the same sample, sequenced in a study of CD8 T cells in ankylosing spondylitis. From the 5' RACE reads, TCRdb called clonotypes with MiXCR, one entry per CDR3 protein. In the table there are 24,000 or so distinct CDR3 sequences, 13% of which are singletons. Source material: blood. All receptors come from a male donor with ankylosing spondylitis or in good health (not recorded which).

This clonotype ranks as medium-sized (0.01 to 0.1%). The chain joins TRBV5-1 to TRBJ1-3, with D hard to call. The V end lost 4 bases, the J end lost 5 bases, and 16 bases lay between the germline ends. This CDR3 is 15 amino acids long. Germline CDR1 reads SGHRS; CDR2 reads YFSETQ. The CDR3 reads CASSPLTGSRNTIYF. In DNA form, the CDR3 reads TGCGCCAGCAGCCCGCTAACTGGAAGTAGAAACACCATATATTTT.

This clonotype was observed many times. This rearrangement joins TRBV5-1 to TRBJ2-3; TRBD1 or TRBD2 may be the D gene (5 bases each). Trimming cost V 4 bases and J 6 bases, with 9 bases left between them. The germline CDR1 and CDR2 sequences are SGHRS and YFSETQ. The CDR3 covers 12 residues. CDR3: CASSVEGDTQYF. The CDR3, as DNA: TGCGCCAGCAGCGTAGAGGGGGATACGCAGTATTTT.

This clonotype was counted many times. The chain has TRBV28 and TRBJ2-7, with 8 bases that match TRBD1. Germline values: CDR1 MDHEN, CDR2 SYDVKM. The CDR3 has 14 residues. V gave up 5 bases and J gave up 5 bases; unmatched junction bases: 8. As DNA, the CDR3 is TGTGCCAGCAGTGGATGGACAGGGATCAACGAGCAGTACGTC. The encoded protein is CASSGWTGINEQYV.

The table lists this clonotype with many counts. This chain uses TRBV7-2 with TRBJ2-3; tentatively, D is TRBD2 (6 bases). V was pared by 6 bases and J by 0 bases, with 16 bases between. Per the germline V gene, CDR1 is SGHTA and CDR2 is FQGNSA. The CDR3 loop spans 16 amino acids. In nucleotides, the CDR3 is TGTGCCAGCAGATCAAAGCGGGCCACTAGCACAGATACGCAGTATTTT. Translating it yields CASRSKRATSTDTQYF.

This chain links TRBV20-1 with TRBJ2-7; TRBD2 matches at 8 bases. The CDR3 length is 14 residues. V dropped 5 bases and J dropped 0; count of bases not matched to a gene: 6. Germline lookup yields CDR1 DFQATT and CDR2 SNEGSKA (reference sequence). The chain's CDR3 is CSALFSGTSYEQYF. The CDR3 coding sequence is TGCAGTGCTCTGTTTAGCGGGACCTCCTACGAGCAGTACTTC.

This clonotype was seen ten or more times. V gene TRBV20-1 combines with J gene TRBJ2-3; 8 bases map to TRBD2. This CDR3 contains 13 residues. CDR1 is DFQATT and CDR2 is SNEGSKA in the germline V gene (reference sequence). V shed 8 bases and J 3 bases; nucleotides not matched to a gene: 7. The CDR3 sequence: CSFGGGVTDTQYF. CDR3 in DNA: TGCAGTTTCGGGGGGGGAGTGACAGATACGCAGTATTTT.

This clonotype was detected only once. The genes are TRBV6-4 and TRBJ1-1; maybe TRBD1 (6 bases). The CDR3 spans 13 residues. Germline V gene lookup returns CDR1 MRHNA and CDR2 SNTAGT. V lost 5 bases, J lost 4 bases, and 11 bases lay in between. The CDR3 bases are TGTGCCAGCAGTATCCTAGGGGGCACTGAAGCTTTCTTT. Encoded protein: CASSILGGTEAFF.

This clonotype was picked up a small number of times. The CDR3 DNA sequence: TGTGCCAGCAGCTTAATGGCCCGGGCTCGGAACACTGAAGCTTTCTTT. Amino acid sequence: CASSLMARARNTEAFF. V gene TRBV7-3 combines with J gene TRBJ1-1; D ambiguous. Germline V gives CDR1 SGHTA, CDR2 FQGTGA. Trimming left V 1 base short and J 1 base short, with 13 bases between. The CDR3 is 16 residues long.

The chain is built from TRBV29-1 and TRBJ2-1; 8 positions match TRBD1. The J segment lost 2 bases and the V segment lost 7 bases, leaving 4 bases of the junction unmatched. CDR3 length: 13 amino acids. Per the germline V gene, CDR1 is SQVTM and CDR2 is ANQGSEA. The CDR3 DNA is TGCAGCGCTAAGACAGGGGCCTACAATGAGCAGTTCTTC. Amino acids: CSAKTGAYNEQFF.